Presented here are 26 T cell receptor beta chains from one specimen sequenced in a study of glioma-infiltrating T cells. TCR alpha and beta CDR3 regions were amplified from RNA using iRepertoire nested multiplex PCR. TCRdb re-derived calls from the multiplex PCR reads in MiXCR, one entry per CDR3 protein. The profile covers 100,000 to 150,000 distinct CDR3 sequences, with 23% appearing a single time and about 16% taken by the ten largest. The material sequenced was glioma tissue, nonneoplastic brain tissue, or PBMCs (not recorded which). These receptor sequences come from a human donor with low-grade glioma or glioblastoma, undergoing nonglioma brain surgery, or in good health (not recorded which).

The CDR3 reads CASSFGGLGEQFF. The CDR3 DNA sequence: TGTGCCAGCAGTTTTGGGGGGCTCGGTGAGCAGTTCTTC. The J gene is TRBJ2-1, the V gene TRBV12-3 or TRBV12-4; D may be TRBD1 or TRBD2 (6 bases each). Trimming pared 3 bases from V and 9 bases from J, leaving 12 bases between. The CDR3 consists of 13 residues.

This clonotype was counted at least ten times. V usage is TRBV10-3 and J usage is TRBJ1-1; D is undetermined. CDR1 ENHRY and CDR2 SYGVKD come from the germline V gene. There are 16 residues in the CDR3. V was pared by 0 bases and J by 1 base, with 12 bases between. In DNA form, the CDR3 reads TGTGCCATCAGTGAGTCGTCGGGTCCCTCGAACACTGAAGCTTTCTTT. Protein sequence: CAISESSGPSNTEAFF.

Only a few counts were recorded for this clonotype. CDR3 coding DNA: TGTGCCAGCAGTGTCGGGACTAGCGGGTTTGGGGAGCAGTTCTTC. Translation gives CASSVGTSGFGEQFF. The rearrangement links TRBV12-3 or TRBV12-4 to TRBJ2-1, with TRBD2 matching 12 bases. V trimming: 5 bases; J trimming: 10 bases; junction bases outside the gene matches: 9. This CDR3 is 15 amino acids long.

For this clonotype: Since a much larger clone is just one base distant, this may be a read error. The chain carries TRBV7-2 and TRBJ2-1, with a possible D match to TRBD1 (8 bases). Germline CDR1 and CDR2: SGHTA and FQGNSA. V lost 6 bases and J 4 bases, leaving 19 bases between the germline ends. The CDR3 loop spans 16 amino acids. CDR3 bases: TGTGCCAGCAGGTCAGGGGGCCTAGCGGCTTACAATGAGCAGTTCTTC. Its translation: CASRSGGLAAYNEQFF.

This clonotype was counted ten times or more. The V and J genes are TRBV20-1 and TRBJ2-3; D might be TRBD2 (6 bases). The V end lost 1 base, the J end lost 2 bases, and 10 bases lay between the germline ends. The CDR3 is 14 amino acids. Germline values: CDR1 DFQATT, CDR2 SNEGSKA (reference sequence). The DNA for the CDR3 is TGCAGTGCTAGAGTAGCGGCGAACACAGATACGCAGTATTTT. It is translated as CSARVAANTDTQYF.

The table lists this clonotype with many counts. The chain employs TRBV28 and TRBJ2-7; 7 positions match TRBD1. CDR1 and CDR2 from the germline V gene are MDHEN and SYDVKM. The V and J ends lost 2 bases and 4 bases, in that order; junction bases with no gene match: 8. The CDR3 has 15 amino acids. CDR3 DNA: TGTGCCAGCAGTTTAATTGACAGGGATTGGTACGAGCAGTACTTC. It codes for CASSLIDRDWYEQYF.

This clonotype was counted ten times or more. The chain has TRBV15 and TRBJ1-1; possibly TRBD1 for D (6 bases). Germline lookup yields CDR1 LNHNV and CDR2 YYDKDF (reference sequence). V was clipped by 8 bases and J by 3 bases, with 19 bases between them. The CDR3 totals 15 residues. CDR3 in amino acids: CATSTRGPMDTEAFF. The CDR3 coding sequence is TGTGCCACCTCGACGCGGGGGCCGATGGACACTGAAGCTTTCTTT.

V gene TRBV5-5 combines with J gene TRBJ1-1; 10 bases agree with TRBD1. The germline gives CDR1 SGHKS, CDR2 YYEKEE (reference sequence). The V and J ends lost 4 bases and 4 bases, in that order; junction bases with no gene match: 4. The CDR3 sequence is 14 residues long. Here the CDR3 DNA reads TGTGCCAGCAGCCTATGGACAGGGGGCACTGAAGCTTTCTTT. It encodes CASSLWTGGTEAFF.

This clonotype occurred many times. The chain uses TRBV28 and TRBJ2-3; unclear D gene. V dropped 8 bases and J dropped 1 base, with 4 bases sitting between them. Germline loops: CDR1 MDHEN, CDR2 SYDVKM. CDR3 length equals 11 residues. The CDR3 DNA sequence: TGTGCCAGCGAGCGCACAGATACGCAGTATTTT. This sequence encodes CASERTDTQYF.

V usage is TRBV5-4 and J usage is TRBJ1-2, with a possible D match to TRBD1 (5 bases). The V end was cut by 0 bases, the J end by 3 bases, with 12 bases between. The CDR3 runs to 15 residues. Germline CDR1 and CDR2: SGHNT and YYREEE (reference sequence). DNA of the CDR3: TGTGCCAGCAGCTTGGTTTCCAGGGCTGACTATGGCTACACCTTC. Residues: CASSLVSRADYGYTF.

In DNA, the CDR3 is TGCAGCGTTGTAAGTTGGACTAGCTACGAGCAGTACTTC. Amino acid sequence: CSVVSWTSYEQYF. The rearrangement uses TRBV29-1 and TRBJ2-7; 7 bases are shared with TRBD2. Germline V gives CDR1 SQVTM, CDR2 ANQGSEA. This CDR3 comprises 13 residues. The trim removed 4 bases at V and 3 bases at J, leaving 6 bases unmatched.

This clonotype was detected only a few times. The chain employs TRBV19 and TRBJ1-5; TRBD1 aligns across 8 bases. CDR1 and CDR2 from the germline V gene are LNHDA and SQIVND (reference sequence). Trimming cost V 7 bases and J 2 bases; bases outside gene matches: 13. This CDR3 comprises 17 residues. The CDR3 region has the DNA TGTGCCAGTACCCTAACCCAGGGGGCTAATGGCAATCAGCCCCAGCATTTT. Its protein product is CASTLTQGANGNQPQHF.

The gene calls are TRBV24-1 and TRBJ2-3, with D possibly being TRBD2 (5 bases). V shed 5 bases and J shed 6 bases, with 11 bases lying between them. The CDR3 consists of 13 residues. Germline assignment: CDR1 KGHDR and CDR2 SFDVKD. CDR3 sequence reads: CATSAAVGDTQYF. As DNA, the CDR3 is TGTGCCACCAGTGCAGCGGTTGGCGATACGCAGTATTTT.

In this sample, this clonotype turned up a few times. This sequence joins TRBV11-2 and TRBJ1-1, with D unresolved. There are 13 residues in the CDR3. Germline values: CDR1 SGHAT, CDR2 FQNNGV. The germline V and J ends were trimmed by 2 bases and 1 base, with 5 bases remaining between them. The CDR3 region has the DNA TGTGCCAGCAGCTTAAACGGGAACACTGAAGCTTTCTTT. Translating it yields CASSLNGNTEAFF. Looking up the rest from reference TRBV11-2 and TRBJ1-1 gives the full variable domain: EAGVAQSPRYKIIEKRQSVAFWCNPISGHATLYWYQQILGQGPKLLIQFQNNGVVDDSQLPKDRFSAERLKGVDSTLKIQPAKLEDSAVYLCASSLNGNTEAFFGQGTRLTVV.

On this clonotype itself: A read error may be the cause here, since a much bigger clone is one base away. The chain joins TRBV6-6 to TRBJ2-7; 11 bases fit TRBD2. This CDR3 region has 16 residues. In germline, CDR1 is MNHNY, CDR2 SVGAGI (reference sequence). CDR3: CARSYPSGRSEYEQYF. In DNA, the CDR3 is TGTGCCAGAAGTTACCCTAGCGGGAGGTCGGAATACGAGCAGTACTTC.

In its sample, this clonotype was seen many times. The CDR3 is CASSVWLTGTDPIAKNIQYF. For the CDR3, the DNA is TGTGCCAGCAGCGTATGGCTCACCGGGACAGACCCTATAGCCAAAAACATTCAGTACTTC. This chain connects TRBV9 to TRBJ2-4; 7 positions match TRBD1. V was clipped by 1 base and J by 0 bases; unmatched bases: 16. The CDR3 contains 20 residues. Germline CDR1 is SGDLS and CDR2 is YYNGEE.

This chain links TRBV10-3 with TRBJ1-2; 8 positions agree with TRBD1. This CDR3 is built from 11 residues. Germline V gene data show CDR1 as ENHRY and CDR2 as SYGVKD. V was clipped by 6 bases and J by 8 bases; unmatched bases: 2. CDR3 DNA sequence: TGTGCCATCAGCAGGGACAGGGGCTACACCTTC. Its translation: CAISRDRGYTF.

Ten or more counts support this clonotype. V and J are TRBV7-2 and TRBJ2-3; 10 bases are shared with TRBD2. The V gene's germline CDR1 is SGHTA and CDR2 FQGNSA. The CDR3 covers 16 residues. V lost 3 bases to trimming and J lost 5 bases; unmatched junction nucleotides: 8. The CDR3 DNA follows: TGTGCCAGCAGCTTCAATCTAGCGGGAGCGGGAGATACGCAGTATTTT. It translates to CASSFNLAGAGDTQYF.

This clonotype occurred a few times. The genes are TRBV10-2 and TRBJ2-2; D ambiguous. The V and J ends lost 8 bases and 6 bases respectively, with 13 bases between them. Germline V gives CDR1 WSHSY, CDR2 SAAADI. The CDR3 consists of 13 residues. The CDR3 sequence: CASGPTLAGELFF. The CDR3 bases are TGCGCCAGCGGGCCCACCCTGGCCGGGGAGCTGTTTTTT.

This rearrangement joins TRBV4-3 to TRBJ1-2, with a possible D match to TRBD1 (6 bases). The CDR3 consists of 17 residues. Germline V gives CDR1 LGHNA, CDR2 YSLEER. Trimming shortened V by 1 base and J by 2 bases, and 17 bases separated the two germline ends. The CDR3 loop reads CASSQVLQGTPNYGYTF. The CDR3 DNA reads as TGCGCCAGCAGCCAAGTTCTCCAGGGGACCCCCAACTATGGCTACACCTTC.

This clonotype was counted ten times or more. V usage is TRBV10-3 and J usage is TRBJ2-3; D ambiguous. The V end was cut by 3 bases, the J end by 2 bases, with 6 bases between. This CDR3 region has 13 residues. Looked up from germline, CDR1 is ENHRY and CDR2 is SYGVKD. CDR3 in DNA: TGTGCCATCAGTGACGGCCCCACAGATACGCAGTATTTT. Translation: CAISDGPTDTQYF.

This clonotype was seen many times. This chain links TRBV20-1 with TRBJ2-3; D remains unclear. Trimming took 6 bases from V and 2 from J, leaving 9 bases between them. Germline CDR1 DFQATT, CDR2 SNEGSKA (reference sequence). This CDR3 is 12 amino acids long. This CDR3 is CSAERVTDTQYF. The CDR3 DNA reads as TGCAGTGCAGAAAGGGTCACAGATACGCAGTATTTT.

The rearrangement links TRBV5-4 to TRBJ2-3, with D perhaps matching TRBD2 (7 bases). This CDR3 spans 16 amino acids. Germline-derived CDR1 and CDR2 are SGHNT and YYREEE (reference sequence). Trimming stripped 4 bases from V and 7 bases from J, with 22 bases between. CDR3 sequence: CASSTVGGPISYTQYF. The CDR3 DNA is TGTGCCAGCAGCACCGTGGGGGGGCCTATCTCGTATACGCAGTATTTT.

The genes are TRBV10-3 and TRBJ1-2; D unresolved. Germline CDR1 reads ENHRY; CDR2 reads SYGVKD. The CDR3 length is 15 residues. Trimming cost V 4 bases and J 8 bases, with 20 bases left between them. The CDR3 DNA reads as TGTGCCATCAGTGGGTACTTCGGCAGGCTCGCGGGCTACACCTTC. As protein: CAISGYFGRLAGYTF.

This clonotype showed up many times. The chain joins TRBV28 to TRBJ1-5; D remains unclear. Trimming pared 3 bases from V and 1 base from J, leaving 7 bases between. CDR3 length equals 14 residues. Germline CDR1 MDHEN, CDR2 SYDVKM. The CDR3 DNA follows: TGTGCCAGCAGTTTGAGCGAGAGCAATCAGCCCCAGCATTTT. Its translation is CASSLSESNQPQHF.

The table lists this clonotype with many counts. This rearrangement joins TRBV19 to TRBJ1-5; 7 positions agree with TRBD1. The CDR3 consists of 17 residues. Germline V gene sequence: CDR1 LNHDA, CDR2 SQIVND (reference sequence). With V trimmed by 4 bases and J by 1 base, 10 bases remained unmatched. DNA for the CDR3: TGTGCCAGTAGTAAACTCCGACAGGGTCTGAGCAATCAGCCCCAGCATTTT. This gives the protein CASSKLRQGLSNQPQHF.